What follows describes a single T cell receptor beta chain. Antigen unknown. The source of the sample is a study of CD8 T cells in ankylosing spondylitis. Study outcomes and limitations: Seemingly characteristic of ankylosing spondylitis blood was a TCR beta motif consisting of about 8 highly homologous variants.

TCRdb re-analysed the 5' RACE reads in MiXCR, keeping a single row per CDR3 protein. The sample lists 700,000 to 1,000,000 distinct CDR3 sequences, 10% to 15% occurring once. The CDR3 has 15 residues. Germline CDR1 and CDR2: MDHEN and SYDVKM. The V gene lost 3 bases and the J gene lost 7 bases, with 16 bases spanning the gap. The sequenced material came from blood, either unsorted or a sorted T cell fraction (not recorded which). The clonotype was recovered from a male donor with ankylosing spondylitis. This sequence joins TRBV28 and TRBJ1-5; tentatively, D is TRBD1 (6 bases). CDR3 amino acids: CASSLRTAGRQPQHF. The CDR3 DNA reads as TGTGCCAGCAGTTTGAGGACAGCTGGGAGGCAGCCCCAGCATTTT.